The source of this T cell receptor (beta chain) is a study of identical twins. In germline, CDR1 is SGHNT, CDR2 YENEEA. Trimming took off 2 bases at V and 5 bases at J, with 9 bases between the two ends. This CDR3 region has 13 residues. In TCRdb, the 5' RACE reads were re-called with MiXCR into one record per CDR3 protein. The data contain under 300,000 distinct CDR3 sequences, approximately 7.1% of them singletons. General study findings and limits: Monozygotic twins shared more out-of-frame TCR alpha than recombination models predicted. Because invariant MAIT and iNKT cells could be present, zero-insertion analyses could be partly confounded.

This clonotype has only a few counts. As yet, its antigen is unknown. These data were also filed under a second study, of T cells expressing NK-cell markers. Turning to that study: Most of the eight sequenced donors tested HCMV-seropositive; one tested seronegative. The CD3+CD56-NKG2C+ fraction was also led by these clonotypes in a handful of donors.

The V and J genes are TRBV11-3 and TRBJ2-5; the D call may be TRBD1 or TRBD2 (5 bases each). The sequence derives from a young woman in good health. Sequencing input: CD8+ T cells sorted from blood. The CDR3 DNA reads TGTGCCAGCAGCTTATGGGGGTTGGAGACCCAGTACTTC. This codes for CASSLWGLETQYF.